This TCR beta chain was identified in a study of cytomegalovirus exposure and HLA in healthy donors. Findings of the study overall: The tendency of first-cohort TCR clusters to co-occur in the roughly 130 validation repertoires emerged from a later analysis.

With regard to this clone: Its cognate antigen is unknown.

Germline CDR1 reads MNHEY; CDR2 reads SVGAGI. V was clipped by 2 bases and J by 4 bases; unmatched bases: 1. The CDR3 length is 15 residues. Generated by immunoSEQ multiplex PCR, the TCRdb table keeps only in-frame clones and is missing some. The repertoire holds 130,000 or so clones, around 92% seen once, with about 3% in the top ten. This TCR came from a man aged 30-40 years in good health and CMV-seronegative. The rearrangement uses TRBV6-5 and TRBJ2-1; 11 nucleotides agree with TRBD2. The source material was PBMCs. The CDR3 bases are TGTGCCAGCAGTTACGTAGCGGGGGGGTACAATGAGCAGTTCTTC. Residues: CASSYVAGGYNEQFF.